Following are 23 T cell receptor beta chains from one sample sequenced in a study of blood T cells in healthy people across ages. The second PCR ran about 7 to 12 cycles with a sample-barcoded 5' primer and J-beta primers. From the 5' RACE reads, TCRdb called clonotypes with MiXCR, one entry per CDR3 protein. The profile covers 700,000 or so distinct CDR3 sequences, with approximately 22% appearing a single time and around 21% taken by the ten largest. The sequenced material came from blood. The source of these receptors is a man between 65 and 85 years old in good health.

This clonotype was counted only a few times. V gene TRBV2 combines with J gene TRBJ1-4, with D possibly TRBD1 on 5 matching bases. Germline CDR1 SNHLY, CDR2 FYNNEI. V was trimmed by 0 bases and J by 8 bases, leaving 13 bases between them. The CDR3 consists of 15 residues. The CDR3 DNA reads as TGTGCCAGCAGTGAAGCTGGGACCCGGATAGAAAAACTGTTTTTT. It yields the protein CASSEAGTRIEKLFF.

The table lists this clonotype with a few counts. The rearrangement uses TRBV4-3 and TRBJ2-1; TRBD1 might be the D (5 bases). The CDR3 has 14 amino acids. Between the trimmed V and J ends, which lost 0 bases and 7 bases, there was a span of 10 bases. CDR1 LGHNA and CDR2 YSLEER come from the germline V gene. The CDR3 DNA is TGCGCCAGCAGCCAAGAATGGACATCAAATGAGCAGTTCTTC. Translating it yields CASSQEWTSNEQFF.

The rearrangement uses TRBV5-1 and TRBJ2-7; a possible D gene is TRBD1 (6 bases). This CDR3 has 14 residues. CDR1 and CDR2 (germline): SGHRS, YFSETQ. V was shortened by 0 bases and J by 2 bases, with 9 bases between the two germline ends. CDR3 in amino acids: CASSLADSAYEQYF. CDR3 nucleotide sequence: TGCGCCAGCAGCTTGGCGGACAGCGCCTACGAGCAGTACTTC.

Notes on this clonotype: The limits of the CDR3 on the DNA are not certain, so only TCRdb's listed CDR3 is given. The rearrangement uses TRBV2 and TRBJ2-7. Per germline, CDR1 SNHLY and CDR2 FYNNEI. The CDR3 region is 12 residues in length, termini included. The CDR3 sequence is CASILDGYEQYF.

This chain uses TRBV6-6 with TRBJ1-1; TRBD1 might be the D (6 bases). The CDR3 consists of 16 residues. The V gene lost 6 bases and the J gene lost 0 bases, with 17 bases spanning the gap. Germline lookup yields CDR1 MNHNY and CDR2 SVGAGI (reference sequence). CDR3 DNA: TGTGCCAGCAGCCTCTCAACAGGGCCCATGAACACTGAAGCTTTCTTT. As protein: CASSLSTGPMNTEAFF.

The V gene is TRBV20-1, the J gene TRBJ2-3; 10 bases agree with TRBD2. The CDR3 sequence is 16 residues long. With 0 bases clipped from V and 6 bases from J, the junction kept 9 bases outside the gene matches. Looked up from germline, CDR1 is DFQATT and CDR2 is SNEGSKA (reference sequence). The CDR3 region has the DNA TGCAGTGCTAGAGATCTCTTGAGCGGGAGGGTCGATACGCAGTATTTT. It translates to CSARDLLSGRVDTQYF.

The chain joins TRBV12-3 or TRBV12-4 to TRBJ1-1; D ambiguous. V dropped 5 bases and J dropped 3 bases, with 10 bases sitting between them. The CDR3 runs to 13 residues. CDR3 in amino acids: CASSARADTEAFF. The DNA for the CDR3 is TGTGCCAGCAGTGCTAGAGCGGACACTGAAGCTTTCTTT.

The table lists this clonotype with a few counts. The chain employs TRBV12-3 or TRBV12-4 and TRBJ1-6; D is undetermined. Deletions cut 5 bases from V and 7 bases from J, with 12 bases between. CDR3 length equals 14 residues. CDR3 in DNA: TGTGCCAGCAGTCCTGGACGCCCCAATTCACCCCTCCACTTT. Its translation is CASSPGRPNSPLHF.

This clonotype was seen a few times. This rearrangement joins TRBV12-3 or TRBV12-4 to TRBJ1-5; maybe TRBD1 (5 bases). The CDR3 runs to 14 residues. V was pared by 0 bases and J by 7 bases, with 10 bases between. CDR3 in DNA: TGTGCCAGCAGTTTAGCCGGGGCTGGACAGCCCCAGCATTTT. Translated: CASSLAGAGQPQHF.

CDR3 region: CASGRYGTGLLDTQYF. For the CDR3, the DNA is TGTGCCAGCGGGAGATACGGGACCGGATTGCTAGATACGCAGTATTTT. This chain connects TRBV27 to TRBJ2-3; tentatively, D is TRBD1 or TRBD2 (5 bases each). Per the germline V gene, CDR1 is MNHEY and CDR2 is SMNVEV (reference sequence). Trimming stripped 8 bases from V and 5 bases from J, with 23 bases between. This CDR3 comprises 16 residues.

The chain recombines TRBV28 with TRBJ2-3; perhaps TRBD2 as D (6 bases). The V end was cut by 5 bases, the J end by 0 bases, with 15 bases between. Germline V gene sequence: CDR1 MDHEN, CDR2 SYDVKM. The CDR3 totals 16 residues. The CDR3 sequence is CASSPSSSGSTDTQYF. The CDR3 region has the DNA TGTGCCAGCAGTCCGAGTAGTAGCGGTAGCACAGATACGCAGTATTTT. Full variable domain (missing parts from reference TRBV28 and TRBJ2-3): DVKVTQSSRYLVKRTGEKVFLECVQDMDHENMFWYRQDPGLGLRLIYFSYDVKMKEKGDIPEGYSVSREKKERFSLILESASTNQTSMYLCASSPSSSGSTDTQYFGPGTRLTVL.

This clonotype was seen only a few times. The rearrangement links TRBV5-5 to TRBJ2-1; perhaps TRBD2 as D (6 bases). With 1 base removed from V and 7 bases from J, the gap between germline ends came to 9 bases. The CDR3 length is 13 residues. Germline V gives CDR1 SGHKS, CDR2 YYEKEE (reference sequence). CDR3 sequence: CASSLLAMNEQFF. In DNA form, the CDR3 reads TGTGCCAGCAGCTTGCTAGCGATGAATGAGCAGTTCTTC. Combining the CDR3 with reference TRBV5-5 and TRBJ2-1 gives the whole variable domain DAGVTQSPTHLIKTRGQQVTLRCSPISGHKSVSWYQQVLGQGPQFIFQYYEKEERGRGNFPDRFSARQFPNYSSELNVNALLLGDSALYLCASSLLAMNEQFFGPGTRLTVL.

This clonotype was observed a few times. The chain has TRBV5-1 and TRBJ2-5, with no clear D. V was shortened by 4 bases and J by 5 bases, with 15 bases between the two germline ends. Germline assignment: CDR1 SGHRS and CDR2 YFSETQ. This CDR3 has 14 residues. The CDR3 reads CASSTRTVGETQYF. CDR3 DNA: TGCGCCAGCAGCACAAGGACGGTTGGGGAGACCCAGTACTTC.

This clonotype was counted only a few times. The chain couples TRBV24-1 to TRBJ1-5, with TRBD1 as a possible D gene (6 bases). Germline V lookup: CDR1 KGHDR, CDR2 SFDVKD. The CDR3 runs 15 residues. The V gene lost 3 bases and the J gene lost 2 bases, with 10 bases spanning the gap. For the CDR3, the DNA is TGTGCCACCAGTGATCCAGGGGCCGGCAATCAGCCCCAGCATTTT. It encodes CATSDPGAGNQPQHF.

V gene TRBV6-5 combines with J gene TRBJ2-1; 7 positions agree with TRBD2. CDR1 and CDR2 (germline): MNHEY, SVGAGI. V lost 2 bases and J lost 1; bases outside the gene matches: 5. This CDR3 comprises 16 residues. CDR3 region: CASSYGRLASYNEQFF. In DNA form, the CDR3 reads TGTGCCAGCAGTTACGGGAGACTAGCATCCTACAATGAGCAGTTCTTC.

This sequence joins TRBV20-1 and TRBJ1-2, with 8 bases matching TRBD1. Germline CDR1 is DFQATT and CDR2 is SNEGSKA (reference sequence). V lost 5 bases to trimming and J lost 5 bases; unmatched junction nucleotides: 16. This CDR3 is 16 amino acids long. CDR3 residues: CSAFGSSGGRGYGYTF. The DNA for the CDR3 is TGCAGTGCTTTTGGGAGTTCAGGGGGCAGGGGATATGGCTACACCTTC.

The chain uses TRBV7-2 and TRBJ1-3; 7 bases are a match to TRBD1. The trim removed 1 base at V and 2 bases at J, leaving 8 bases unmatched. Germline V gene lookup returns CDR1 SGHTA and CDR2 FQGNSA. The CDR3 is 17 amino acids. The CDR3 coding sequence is TGTGCCAGCAGCTTAGGGCAGGGGGTGATTACTGGAAACACCATATATTTT. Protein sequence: CASSLGQGVITGNTIYF.

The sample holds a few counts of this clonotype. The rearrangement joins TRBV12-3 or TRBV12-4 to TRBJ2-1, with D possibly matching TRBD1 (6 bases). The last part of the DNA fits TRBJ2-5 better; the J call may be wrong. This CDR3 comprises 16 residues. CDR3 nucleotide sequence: TGTGCCAGCAGTTTAGGGGGGACAACTGCCATGGGGACCCAGTACTTC. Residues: CASSLGGTTAMGTQYF.

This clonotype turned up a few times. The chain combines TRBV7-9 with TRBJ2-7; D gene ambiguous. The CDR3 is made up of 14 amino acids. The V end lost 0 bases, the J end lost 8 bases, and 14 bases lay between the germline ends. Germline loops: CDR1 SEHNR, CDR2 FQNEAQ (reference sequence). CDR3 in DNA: TGTGCCAGCAGCTTAGCTTGGGATACGGATAAGCAGTACTTC. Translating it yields CASSLAWDTDKQYF.

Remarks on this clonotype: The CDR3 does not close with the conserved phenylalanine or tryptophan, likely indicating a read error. The CDR3: CSATGDRVYGYTS. The CDR3 region has the DNA TGCAGTGCAACCGGAGACAGGGTTTATGGCTACACCTCC. The chain joins TRBV20-1 to TRBJ1-2; 7 bases are a match to TRBD1. V dropped 6 bases and J dropped 5; count of bases not matched to a gene: 9. Germline V gives CDR1 DFQATT, CDR2 SNEGSKA (reference sequence). The CDR3 consists of 13 residues.

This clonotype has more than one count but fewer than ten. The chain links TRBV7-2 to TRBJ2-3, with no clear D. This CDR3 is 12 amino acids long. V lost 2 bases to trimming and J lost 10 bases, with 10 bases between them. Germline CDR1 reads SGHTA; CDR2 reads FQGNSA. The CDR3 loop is CASSLQQTSQYF. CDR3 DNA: TGTGCCAGCAGCTTACAGCAAACTTCGCAGTATTTT.

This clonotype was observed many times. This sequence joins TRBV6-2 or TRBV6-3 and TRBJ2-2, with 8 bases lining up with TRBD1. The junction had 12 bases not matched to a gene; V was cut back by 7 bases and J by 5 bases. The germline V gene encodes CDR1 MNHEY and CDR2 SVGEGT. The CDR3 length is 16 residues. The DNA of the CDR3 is TGTGCCAGCACGCACGCGGACAGGGCGTTAACCGGGGAGCTGTTTTTT. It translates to CASTHADRALTGELFF.

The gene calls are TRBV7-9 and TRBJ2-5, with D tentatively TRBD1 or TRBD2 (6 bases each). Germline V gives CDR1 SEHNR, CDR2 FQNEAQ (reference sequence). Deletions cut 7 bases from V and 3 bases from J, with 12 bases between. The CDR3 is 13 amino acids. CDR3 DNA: TGTGCCAGCAACAGGAGGGGGAAAGAGACCCAGTACTTC. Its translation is CASNRRGKETQYF.